This T cell receptor (beta chain) is drawn from a study of graft-versus-host responses after intestinal transplantation (dated by TCRdb to 2020 to 2023). Notes on the research overall: Multivisceral, liver-intestinal, or isolated intestinal transplants were received by the recipients. Every recipient was given anti-thymocyte globulin induction, followed by approximately 3 years of maintenance tacrolimus and steroids. After intestinal transplantation, graft-versus-host and host-versus-graft alloreactive T cell clones in the graft, circulation and bone marrow were tracked using bulk TCR-beta CDR3 sequencing. Rather than going through the commercial service, samples from three later patients were sequenced in-house on an Illumina MiSeq and processed with MiXCR. Alloreactive clones were identified by sequencing pre-transplant mixed lymphocyte reaction products and comparing them with unstimulated pre-transplant donor and recipient T cells. Donor T cell macrochimerism was defined as a peak of at least 4% donor T cells among recipient peripheral blood mononuclear cells. Of the roughly 24 intestinal transplant recipients enrolled in the cohort, one of whom was a retransplant, 3 patients without pretransplant specimens were excluded.

Turning to this clone: No base quality information exists; no much larger clone differs at one position.

The time point label on this specimen signifies: cells obtained before transplantation from donor or recipient. Mixed lymphocyte reactions plated 200,000 CFSE-labeled pre-transplant responders with 200,000 irradiated violet-dye-labeled stimulators and were cultured for 6 days. Proliferating CD3+CD4+CFSE-low and CD3+CD8+CFSE-low responder cells were FACS-sorted on a BD Influx sorter after the mixed lymphocyte reaction. The germline ends are 14 bases apart after V is trimmed by 7 bases and J by 2 bases. Taken from cysteine to phenylalanine, the CDR3 has 15 residues. The retained sequence is limited to the CDR3, 45 bases, with the frame set at the first base. The germline V gene yields MGHRA for CDR1 and YSYEKL for CDR2. The paper as a whole reports these results and caveats: Peak levels of circulating GvH clones were associated with declines in HvG clones early after transplant. The relatively low number and heterogeneity of intestinal transplant patients limited the conclusions. GvH clones were detected in recipient bone marrow, and some of these GvH clones were observed earlier in ileal mucosa or blood, consistent with an intestinal mucosal origin. In the allografts of patients with donor T cell macrochimerism, GvH to HvG T cell clonal ratios were high.

The library was made by the immunoSEQ multiplex PCR assay. For most patients, genomic DNA was isolated using the Qiagen DNeasy Blood and Tissue Kit and was shipped frozen to Adaptive Biotechnologies for TCR sequencing. Adaptive Biotechnologies carried out high-throughput TCR-beta CDR3 sequencing of genomic DNA for most patients. From the authors' description of their analysis: TCR sequencing data were retrieved from Adaptive's ImmunoSEQ software for about 17 patients, whereas a few other patients were processed with MiXCR and VDJtools. CD4 versus CD8 sorting errors were corrected by removing sequences found in both subsets at a frequency ratio below 5:1. CDR3 nucleotide sequences shared between donor and recipient were removed because their origin could not be assigned. At least 2-fold expansion over unstimulated cells and a minimum CFSE-low frequency of 0.002% (template counts) or 0.001% (read counts) were required for clones to be classified as alloreactive. Clones detected in sequenced pre-transplant spleen, lymph node, or MLR CFSE-low populations of the donor or recipient were defined as mappable. The cumulative frequency of alloreactive clones was calculated as a percentage of all sequences, weighted by copy number. Sourced from immuneACCESS, this table was stored by TCRdb with only in-frame sequences that have V and J called. A share of the clones is absent; for the studies checked, an unresolved V gene accounts for under half, and the remainder has no known explanation. V and J calls and clone size are given by that table; D and trimming were obtained from the DNA. This sample comprises about 14,000 clones, roughly a third of them detected only once. The ten largest clones take up roughly 2.3% of the sample.

The TCR sequence derives from a human patient who received an intestinal transplant. The sample was alloreactive CD8+ T cells from a mixed lymphocyte reaction culture, taken before intestinal transplant. The sample's cell subset or site label, in plain terms: CFSE-low proliferating T cells sorted from roughly 6-day pre-transplant mixed lymphocyte reaction (GvH or HvG direction). The chain links TRBV4-1 with TRBJ2-2; a confident D gene designation cannot be given. The nucleotide sequence reads TGCGCCAGCAATGTCCGGACGGTAAACACCGGGGAGCTGTTTTTT. Translated, it reads CASNVRTVNTGELFF.